This entry concerns a single T cell receptor beta chain. The record originates from a study of T cells in Graves' hyperthyroidism and ophthalmopathy. Researchers amplified the TCR beta CDR3 regions from RNA transcripts. Using the HTBI primer set, a first-round RT-PCR was run on the TCR CDR3. TCRdb reanalysed the multiplex PCR reads using MiXCR and keeps one entry per CDR3 protein. The sample shows more than 350,000 distinct CDR3 sequences, about 15% of them seen only once. Among ophthalmopathy patients, the Clinical Activity Score reached at least 3, the NOSPECS grade reached at least 4, and duration remained under 3 months. The receptor was isolated from a woman aged 55-75 years with Graves' ophthalmopathy. Sequencing was carried out using blood.

CDR3 sequence: CASSYVVGEKLFF. The DNA for the CDR3 is TGCGCCAGCAGCTACGTCGTAGGAGAAAAACTGTTTTTT. This chain connects TRBV5-1 to TRBJ1-4, with D uncertain. Germline CDR1 is SGHRS and CDR2 is YFSETQ. The V end lost 3 bases, the J end lost 8 bases, and 11 bases lay between the germline ends. This CDR3 is built from 13 residues.